This T cell receptor beta chain appears in the sequencing data of a study of cytomegalovirus exposure and HLA in healthy donors. V lost 5 bases, J lost 6 bases, and 15 bases stayed unmatched. The length of the CDR3 is 16 residues. CDR1 and CDR2 from the germline V gene are PRHDT and FYEKMQ (reference sequence). Amplification used 60 Vbeta primers and 13 Jbeta primers. Using immunoSEQ multiplex PCR, the repertoire was profiled, and TCRdb retains in-frame clones only, with some absent. The sample carries tens of thousands of clones, roughly 80% recorded once. Study conclusions and caveats: The study flagged 150 to 200 TCR beta chains as cytomegalovirus-associated. Within an earlier analysis, most TCR beta V segments proved productive either about 87% or about 30% of the time.

A word on this clone: No antigen is known for it.

The rearrangement uses TRBV13 and TRBJ1-2; 7 nucleotides match TRBD1. Sequencing was carried out using PBMCs. The TCR comes from a middle-aged woman in good health and CMV-seropositive. The DNA for the CDR3 is TGTGCCAGCAGCATGGGAGAGACAGGGTTGAGCGATGGCTACACCTTC. Translating it yields CASSMGETGLSDGYTF.